The 12 T cell receptor beta chains given below trace back to one sample, sequenced in a study of memory CD4+ T cells and cytomegalovirus serostatus. Data came from immunoSEQ multiplex PCR; TCRdb stores just in-frame clones and leaves some out. The sample lists 55,000 or so clones, around 80% seen once, with roughly 2% in the top ten. The sort gate was single viable CD3+CD4+CD8-CD45RO+ cells for memory CD4+ T cells. Sequenced sample: memory CD4+ T cells from blood. The receptors shown here come from an adult in good health and CMV-seropositive.

The chain uses TRBV4-2 and TRBJ2-2; TRBD1 agrees at 10 bases. CDR1 is LGHNA and CDR2 is YNFKEQ in the germline V gene. V shed 4 bases, J shed 2 bases, and the junction held 4 bases outside the gene matches. There are 16 residues in the CDR3. CDR3 amino acids: CASSLWTGGNTGELFF. In DNA, the CDR3 is TGTGCCAGCAGCCTTTGGACAGGGGGAAACACCGGGGAGCTGTTTTTT.

This chain connects TRBV19 to TRBJ2-6; D gene unclear. The CDR3 spans 15 residues. CDR1 is LNHDA, CDR2 SQIVND, per germline (reference sequence). The V and J ends lost 4 bases and 0 bases respectively, with 7 bases between them. CDR3 in amino acids: CASSKWASGANVLTF. In nucleotides, the CDR3 is TGTGCCAGTAGTAAATGGGCCTCTGGGGCCAACGTCCTGACTTTC.

The chain has TRBV5-1 and TRBJ1-3, with a tentative D call TRBD1 (6 bases). CDR3 length: 14 residues. V lost 4 bases, J lost 0 bases, and 8 bases lay in between. The germline V gene encodes CDR1 SGHRS and CDR2 YFSETQ. The CDR3 coding sequence is TGCGCCAGCAGCCGGGACATCTCTGGAAACACCATATATTTT. Its translation is CASSRDISGNTIYF.

V is TRBV6-6 and J is TRBJ1-5, with D unresolved. Germline CDR1 is MNHNY and CDR2 is SVGAGI (reference sequence). The ends were cut back, 4 bases at V and 5 bases at J, with 6 bases in the middle. CDR3 length equals 12 residues. The CDR3 reads CASSLLDQPQHF. The CDR3 DNA is TGTGCCAGCAGTTTACTGGATCAGCCCCAGCATTTT.

V usage is TRBV18 and J usage is TRBJ2-1; the match to TRBD2 covers 7 bases. V was pared by 0 bases and J by 7 bases, with 9 bases of the junction left unmatched. Germline V lookup: CDR1 KGHSH, CDR2 LQKENI. This CDR3 has 16 residues. The CDR3 sequence is CASSPPGGRASNEQFF. The CDR3 coding sequence is TGTGCCAGCTCACCACCAGGAGGGAGGGCCAGTAATGAGCAGTTCTTC.

V usage is TRBV9 and J usage is TRBJ1-3; D remains ambiguous. The CDR3 length is 14 residues. The germline gives CDR1 SGDLS, CDR2 YYNGEE. V shed 3 bases and J shed 0 bases, with 7 bases lying between them. CDR3 sequence (DNA): TGTGCCAGCAGCGGCCGTTACTCTGGAAACACCATATATTTT. Protein sequence: CASSGRYSGNTIYF.

The chain carries TRBV30 and TRBJ1-2; D uncertain. The CDR3 has 12 amino acids. Trimming pared 2 bases from V and 4 bases from J, leaving 8 bases between. Germline CDR1 is GTSNPN and CDR2 is SVGIG (reference sequence). The CDR3 is CAWSMSTYGYTF. The DNA for the CDR3 is TGTGCCTGGAGTATGTCCACCTATGGCTACACCTTC.

The genes are TRBV4-3 and TRBJ2-3, with D unclear. Trimming pared 4 bases from V and 2 bases from J, leaving 7 bases between. The CDR3 totals 13 residues. Germline CDR1 is LGHNA and CDR2 is YSLEER. CDR3 coding DNA: TGCGCCAGCAGCCTCACCCTCACAGATACGCAGTATTTT. It yields the protein CASSLTLTDTQYF.

The genes are TRBV6-1 and TRBJ1-5, with no clear D. CDR1 and CDR2 from the germline V gene are MNHNS and SASEGT. With 9 bases removed from V and 1 base from J, the gap between germline ends came to 16 bases. The CDR3 runs 15 residues. DNA of the CDR3: TGTGCCAGTTCATACCTAATGGGGAGCAATCAGCCCCAGCATTTT. It translates to CASSYLMGSNQPQHF.

This clone was seen a few times. This sequence joins TRBV6-6 and TRBJ2-2; the D gene could be TRBD1 or TRBD2 (5 bases each). Germline-derived CDR1 and CDR2 are MNHNY and SVGAGI (reference sequence). Trimming shortened V by 2 bases and J by 7 bases, and 14 bases separated the two germline ends. The CDR3 is 15 residues long. This chain's CDR3 is CASSYEGHRVGELFF. The CDR3 DNA follows: TGTGCCAGCAGTTACGAGGGGCACCGGGTCGGGGAGCTGTTTTTT.

The gene calls are TRBV30 and TRBJ1-4, with unresolved D. With 2 bases removed from V and 0 bases from J, the gap between germline ends came to 10 bases. Germline V gene sequence: CDR1 GTSNPN, CDR2 SVGIG (reference sequence). CDR3 length: 15 residues. The CDR3 DNA is TGTGCCTGGAGTTGGTCAGCCTCAACTAATGAAAAACTGTTTTTT. Residues: CAWSWSASTNEKLFF.

This chain connects TRBV4-2 to TRBJ1-3; D gene unclear. Looked up from germline, CDR1 is LGHNA and CDR2 is YNFKEQ. Deletions cut 1 base from V and 4 bases from J, with 8 bases between. The CDR3 is 14 residues long. The DNA for the CDR3 is TGTGCCAGCAGCCAAGTGGAGATCGGAAACACCATATATTTT. Amino acid sequence: CASSQVEIGNTIYF.